The 26 T cell receptor beta chains below were found in one sample sequenced in a study of blood T cell repertoires in COVID-19. The assay was immunoSEQ multiplex PCR, and TCRdb's table has in-frame clones only and misses some. The sample lists hundreds of thousands of clones, approximately 80% occurring once. Sequencing was performed on peripheral blood. All receptors derive from a woman aged 50 to 60 with acute or convalescent COVID-19.

This chain joins TRBV18 and TRBJ1-2, with 8 positions matching TRBD1. The CDR3 is 16 amino acids. The V and J ends lost 6 bases and 6 bases, in that order; junction bases with no gene match: 15. The V gene's germline CDR1 is KGHSH and CDR2 LQKENI. The CDR3 here is CASSQPGADRGDGYTF. In DNA form, the CDR3 reads TGTGCCAGCTCCCAACCTGGGGCCGACAGGGGTGATGGCTACACCTTC. Supplemented by reference TRBV18 and TRBJ1-2, the full variable domain reads NAGVMQNPRHLVRRRGQEARLRCSPMKGHSHVYWYRQLPEEGLKFMVYLQKENIIDESGMPKERFSAEFPKEGPSILRIQQVVRGDSAAYFCASSQPGADRGDGYTFGSGTRLTVV.

This rearrangement joins TRBV5-1 to TRBJ1-6, with D tentatively TRBD1 (6 bases). Germline CDR1 SGHRS, CDR2 YFSETQ. V gave up 4 bases and J gave up 4 bases, with 12 bases separating them. There are 15 residues in the CDR3. The CDR3 is CASSDRDIYNSPLHF. As DNA, the CDR3 is TGCGCCAGCAGCGACCGGGACATTTATAATTCACCCCTCCACTTT.

V and J are TRBV2 and TRBJ2-3; tentative D call: TRBD2 (6 bases). The CDR3 has 15 amino acids. The germline V and J ends were trimmed by 3 bases and 0 bases, with 10 bases remaining between them. CDR1 and CDR2 (germline): SNHLY, FYNNEI. This CDR3 is CASSETGTSTDTQYF. CDR3 coding DNA: TGTGCCAGCAGTGAGACCGGGACTAGCACAGATACGCAGTATTTT.

The gene calls are TRBV5-1 and TRBJ2-2; 9 bases align to TRBD2. Germline trimming cut 4 bases from V and 4 bases from J; bases unmatched to any gene: 8. Germline values: CDR1 SGHRS, CDR2 YFSETQ. CDR3 length: 16 residues. This chain's CDR3 is CASSQQGTSFTGELFF. In DNA, the CDR3 is TGCGCCAGCAGCCAACAGGGGACTAGCTTCACCGGGGAGCTGTTTTTT.

The genes are TRBV5-4 and TRBJ1-1; 8 nucleotides match TRBD1. The CDR3 has 15 residues. From germline, CDR1 is SGHNT and CDR2 YYREEE (reference sequence). V was pared by 0 bases and J by 1 base, with 2 bases of the junction left unmatched. In nucleotides, the CDR3 is TGTGCCAGCAGCTTGGACAGGGGGAGGAACACTGAAGCTTTCTTT. This encodes CASSLDRGRNTEAFF.

This clone was recorded once. The chain combines TRBV5-1 with TRBJ2-3, with TRBD2 identical over 9 bases. With 4 bases clipped from V and 2 bases from J, the junction kept 8 bases outside the gene matches. There are 16 residues in the CDR3. The germline CDR1 and CDR2 sequences are SGHRS and YFSETQ. Here the CDR3 DNA reads TGCGCCAGCAGCCAAATAGCGGGAGAGATCACAGATACGCAGTATTTT. It specifies CASSQIAGEITDTQYF.

The chain combines TRBV3-1 (or the pseudogene TRBV3-2) with TRBJ1-1; no definite D call. Per the germline V gene, CDR1 is LGHDT and CDR2 is YNNKEL (reference sequence). This CDR3 comprises 16 residues. The V end was cut by 0 bases, the J end by 1 base, with 12 bases between. Here the CDR3 DNA reads TGTGCCAGCAGCCAAGATCGGATGGAGTCGAACACTGAAGCTTTCTTT. Translating it yields CASSQDRMESNTEAFF.

This chain links TRBV19 with TRBJ1-6; a possible D gene is TRBD1 (6 bases). CDR1 is LNHDA and CDR2 is SQIVND in the germline V gene (reference sequence). With 5 bases removed from V and 5 bases from J, the gap between germline ends came to 7 bases. This CDR3 has 13 amino acids. CDR3 nucleotide sequence: TGTGCCAGTAGTGCAGGGGATAATTCACCCCTCCACTTT. Its translation is CASSAGDNSPLHF.

The V call is TRBV18, the J call TRBJ2-3, with 8 bases that match TRBD2. The CDR3 spans 15 residues. Germline CDR1 is KGHSH and CDR2 is LQKENI. Trimming took 2 bases from V and 4 from J; bases not matched to a gene: 5. This CDR3 is CASSPISGSADTQYF. As DNA, the CDR3 is TGTGCCAGCTCACCAATAAGCGGGAGTGCAGATACGCAGTATTTT.

With regard to this clone: One base away lies a much larger clone, so this may be a sequencing read error. This CDR3 is also generated by other DNA sequences in the sample. J is TRBJ2-7 and V is TRBV7-2; possibly TRBD2 for D (6 bases). The CDR3 spans 14 residues. Trimming left V 1 base short and J 0 bases short, with 7 bases between. CDR1 and CDR2 from the germline V gene are SGHTA and FQGNSA. CDR3 coding DNA: TGTGCCAGCAGCTTAGACGGGAGCTCCTACGAGCAGTACTTC. It encodes CASSLDGSSYEQYF. The entire variable domain, with the rest obtained from reference TRBV7-2 and TRBJ2-7, is as follows: GAGVSQSPSNKVTEKGKDVELRCDPISGHTALYWYRQSLGQGLEFLIYFQGNSAPDKSGLPSDRFSAERTGGSVSTLTIQRTQQEDSAVYLCASSLDGSSYEQYFGPGTRLTVT.

This sequence joins TRBV11-3 and TRBJ2-5, with 7 bases identical to TRBD1. From germline, CDR1 is SGHNT and CDR2 YENEEA. Losses at the gene ends were 4 bases for V and 2 bases for J; bases not matched to a gene: 7. This CDR3 contains 15 residues. CDR3 residues: CASSYGQASQETQYF. The CDR3 bases are TGTGCCAGCAGCTACGGACAGGCCTCGCAAGAGACCCAGTACTTC.

This sequence joins TRBV18 and TRBJ2-7; 13 bases fit TRBD2. V shed 6 bases, J shed 2 bases, and the junction held 4 bases outside the gene matches. Germline loops: CDR1 KGHSH, CDR2 LQKENI. The CDR3 sequence is 15 residues long. The chain's CDR3 is CASSRTSGGTYEQYF. CDR3 in DNA: TGTGCCAGCTCGCGGACTAGCGGGGGCACCTACGAGCAGTACTTC.

J is TRBJ1-1 and V is TRBV18, with 8 bases lining up with TRBD1. There are 17 residues in the CDR3. Germline values: CDR1 KGHSH, CDR2 LQKENI. V was pared by 1 base and J by 1 base, with 8 bases of the junction left unmatched. CDR3 protein: CASSPQSGQGWNTEAFF. The CDR3 DNA reads as TGTGCCAGCTCACCACAAAGCGGACAGGGTTGGAACACTGAAGCTTTCTTT.

The chain employs TRBV14 and TRBJ1-1; D is ambiguous. Trimming removed 0 bases from V and 10 bases from J, with 9 bases in between. CDR3 length equals 12 residues. The germline V gene encodes CDR1 SGHDN and CDR2 FVKESK. CDR3 DNA sequence: TGTGCCAGCAGCCAAGATTTGCGAGCAGCTTTCTTT. It is translated as CASSQDLRAAFF.

The V gene is TRBV7-2, the J gene TRBJ1-6; 8 nucleotides align to TRBD1. Germline trimming cut 6 bases from V and 8 bases from J; bases unmatched to any gene: 9. CDR1 SGHTA and CDR2 FQGNSA come from the germline V gene. The CDR3 loop spans 15 amino acids. The DNA of the CDR3 is TGTGCCAGCAGGTTGACAGGGGTTCGGGATTCACCCCTCCACTTT. Protein: CASRLTGVRDSPLHF.

This sequence joins TRBV30 and TRBJ2-7; 9 positions match TRBD1. Germline CDR1 and CDR2: GTSNPN and SVGIG (reference sequence). The CDR3 has 12 residues. Germline trimming cut 5 bases from V and 3 bases from J; bases unmatched to any gene: 2. The CDR3 nucleotides read TGTGCCTGGGGACAGGGGTTCTACGAGCAGTACTTC. It yields the protein CAWGQGFYEQYF.

This chain connects TRBV6-6 to TRBJ1-6, with 9 nucleotides matching TRBD1. Germline V gene lookup returns CDR1 MNHNY and CDR2 SVGAGI (reference sequence). V lost 0 bases, J lost 7 bases, and 4 bases stayed unmatched. The CDR3 has 16 amino acids. The CDR3 DNA reads as TGTGCCAGCAGTTACTCGCCCGGGACAGGGAATTCACCCCTCCACTTT. Translated, it gives CASSYSPGTGNSPLHF.

The rearrangement joins TRBV6-5 to TRBJ2-7; 8 bases line up with TRBD2. This CDR3 region has 14 residues. CDR1 and CDR2 (germline): MNHEY, SVGAGI. The trim removed 8 bases at V and 7 bases at J, leaving 13 bases unmatched. CDR3 region: CASRPSGQLVEQYF. The CDR3 DNA reads TGTGCCAGCCGGCCTAGCGGGCAACTTGTGGAGCAGTACTTC.

The V gene is TRBV28, the J gene TRBJ1-2; tentative D call: TRBD1 (5 bases). The CDR3 covers 13 residues. Germline-derived CDR1 and CDR2 are MDHEN and SYDVKM. Trimming stripped 5 bases from V and 9 bases from J, with 16 bases between. CDR3 sequence: CASSPAAGSSYTF. The CDR3 DNA is TGTGCCAGCAGTCCGGCGGCAGGGTCGAGCTACACCTTC.

CDR3 in DNA: TGTGCCAGCACTATAACTAGCGGGGGGACAGATACGCAGTATTTT. Protein product: CASTITSGGTDTQYF. This chain uses TRBV2 with TRBJ2-3; 12 bases line up with TRBD2. Germline V gene data show CDR1 as SNHLY and CDR2 as FYNNEI. This CDR3 has 15 amino acids. V shed 7 bases, J shed 3 bases, and the junction held 5 bases outside the gene matches. Full variable domain (outside the CDR3, taken from reference TRBV2 and TRBJ2-3): EPEVTQTPSHQVTQMGQEVILRCVPISNHLYFYWYRQILGQKVEFLVSFYNNEISEKSEIFDDQFSVERPDGSNFTLKIRSTKLEDSAMYFCASTITSGGTDTQYFGPGTRLTVL.

This sequence joins TRBV2 and TRBJ2-7; the match to TRBD2 covers 7 bases. The CDR3 runs 14 residues. J lost 7 bases, V lost 8 bases, and 14 bases had no gene match. Germline CDR1 SNHLY, CDR2 FYNNEI. Here the CDR3 reads CASSLSGGRVEQYF. CDR3 nucleotide sequence: TGTGCCAGCTCCTTATCCGGGGGGAGGGTAGAGCAGTACTTC.

This chain links TRBV19 with TRBJ2-2; D possibly corresponds to TRBD1 (6 bases). This CDR3 has 16 residues. Trimming removed 2 bases from V and 5 bases from J, with 15 bases in between. Germline CDR1 is LNHDA and CDR2 is SQIVND (reference sequence). This CDR3 reads CASSITSGARTGELFF. CDR3 bases: TGTGCCAGTAGTATAACCTCAGGGGCGCGGACCGGGGAGCTGTTTTTT.

The V and J genes are TRBV28 and TRBJ2-3; D might be TRBD2 (6 bases). Between the trimmed V and J ends, which lost 7 bases and 2 bases, there was a span of 16 bases. The CDR3 runs 15 residues. Germline V gene data show CDR1 as MDHEN and CDR2 as SYDVKM. CDR3 in amino acids: CASNTGTLITDTQYF. CDR3 nucleotide sequence: TGTGCCAGCAATACCGGGACTCTAATCACAGATACGCAGTATTTT.

The chain has TRBV21-1 and TRBJ2-7; the table's D gene call, TRBD2, was not cross checked with the DNA. TRBV21-1 is deemed a pseudogene. CDR3 length: 19 amino acids. CDR3 in DNA: TGTGCCAGCAGCAAAACAGGGACTAGCGGGGGGGCGCTTCCCGACGAGCAGTACTTC. Protein sequence: CASSKTGTSGGALPDEQYF.

The V call is TRBV2, the J call TRBJ2-5, with 8 bases matching TRBD1. The CDR3 runs to 17 residues. Per germline, CDR1 SNHLY and CDR2 FYNNEI. Trimming cost V 0 bases and J 5 bases; bases outside gene matches: 11. In DNA form, the CDR3 reads TGTGCCAGCAGTGAAGCCAGGACAGGGTACCTCGGGGAGACCCAGTACTTC. Its protein is CASSEARTGYLGETQYF.

This rearrangement joins TRBV28 to TRBJ1-5; perhaps TRBD1 as D (6 bases). CDR3 length: 15 amino acids. V dropped 5 bases and J dropped 4 bases, with 15 bases sitting between them. Per the germline V gene, CDR1 is MDHEN and CDR2 is SYDVKM. In DNA, the CDR3 is TGTGCCAGCAGTCCGATGGGGGGGGCAAATCAGCCCCAGCATTTT. This encodes CASSPMGGANQPQHF.